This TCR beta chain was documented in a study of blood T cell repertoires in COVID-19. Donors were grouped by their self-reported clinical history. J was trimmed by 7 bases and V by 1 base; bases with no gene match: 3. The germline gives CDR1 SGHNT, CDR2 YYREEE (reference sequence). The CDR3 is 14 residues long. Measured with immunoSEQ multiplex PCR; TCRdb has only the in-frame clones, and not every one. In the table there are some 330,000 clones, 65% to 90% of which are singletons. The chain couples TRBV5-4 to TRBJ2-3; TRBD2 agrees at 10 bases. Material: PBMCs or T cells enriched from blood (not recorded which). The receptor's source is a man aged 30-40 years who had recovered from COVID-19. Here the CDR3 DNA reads TGTGCCAGCAGCTTGCGACTAGCGGGTAATACGCAGTATTTT. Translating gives CASSLRLAGNTQYF.